This TCR beta chain emerged from a study of early T cells in non-severe SARS-CoV-2 infection. The overall study: The sequenced material was bulk RNA from unsorted whole blood, and its chains were unpaired.

The CDR3 consists of 12 residues. From germline, CDR1 is SGHTA and CDR2 FQGNSA. V lost 5 bases and J 5 bases, leaving 4 bases between the germline ends. This clonotype came up many times. One entry per CDR3 protein results from TCRdb running MiXCR on the 5' RACE reads. The sample holds about 64,000 distinct CDR3 sequences, 4% to 5.5% seen once. The source is an adult who was a healthcare worker with PCR-confirmed SARS-CoV-2 infection or an uninfected control (not recorded which). The sequenced sample was whole blood. J is TRBJ1-6 and V is TRBV7-2, with D uncertain. CDR3 residues: CASSPNNSPLHF. CDR3 DNA sequence: TGTGCCAGCAGCCCTAATAATTCACCCCTCCACTTT.